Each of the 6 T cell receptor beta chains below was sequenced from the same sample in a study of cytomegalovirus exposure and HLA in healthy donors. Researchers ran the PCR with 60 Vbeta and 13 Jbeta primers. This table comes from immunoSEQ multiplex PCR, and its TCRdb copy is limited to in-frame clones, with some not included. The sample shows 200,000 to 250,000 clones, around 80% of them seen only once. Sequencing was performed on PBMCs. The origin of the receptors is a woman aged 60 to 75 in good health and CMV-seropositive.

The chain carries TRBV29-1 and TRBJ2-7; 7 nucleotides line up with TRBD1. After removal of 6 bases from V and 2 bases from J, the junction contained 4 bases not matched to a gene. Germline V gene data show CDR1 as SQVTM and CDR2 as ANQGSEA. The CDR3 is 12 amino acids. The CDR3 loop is CSVVDRAYEQYF. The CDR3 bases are TGCAGCGTGGTTGACAGGGCCTACGAGCAGTACTTC.

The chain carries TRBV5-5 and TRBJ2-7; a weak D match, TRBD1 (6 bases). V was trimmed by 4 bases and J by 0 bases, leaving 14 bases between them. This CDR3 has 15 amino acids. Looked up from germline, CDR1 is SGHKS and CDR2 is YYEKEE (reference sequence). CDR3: CASSTATGNSYEQYF. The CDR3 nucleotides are TGTGCCAGCAGCACCGCGACAGGTAACTCCTACGAGCAGTACTTC.

Here the CDR3 reads CASSYSQTSRGYEQYF. The CDR3 DNA is TGTGCCAGCAGTTATTCGCAGACTAGCAGGGGCTACGAGCAGTACTTC. The chain combines TRBV6-5 with TRBJ2-5; perhaps TRBD2 as D (7 bases). The assigned J gene may be wrong: the sequence end matches TRBJ2-7 better. Germline CDR1 MNHEY, CDR2 SVGAGI. The CDR3 sequence is 16 residues long.

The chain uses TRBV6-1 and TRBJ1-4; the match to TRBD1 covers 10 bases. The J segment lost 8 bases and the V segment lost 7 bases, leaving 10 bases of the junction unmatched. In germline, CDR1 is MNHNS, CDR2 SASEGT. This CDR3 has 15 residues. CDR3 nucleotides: TGTGCCAGCACTACCTCGGACAGGGGGGGAGAAAAACTGTTTTTT. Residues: CASTTSDRGGEKLFF.

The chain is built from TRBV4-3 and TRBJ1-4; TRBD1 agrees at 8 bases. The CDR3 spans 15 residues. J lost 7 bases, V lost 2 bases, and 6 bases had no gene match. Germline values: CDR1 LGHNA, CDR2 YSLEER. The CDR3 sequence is CASSQQDRAGEKLFF. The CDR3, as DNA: TGCGCCAGCAGCCAACAGGACAGGGCGGGTGAAAAACTGTTTTTT.

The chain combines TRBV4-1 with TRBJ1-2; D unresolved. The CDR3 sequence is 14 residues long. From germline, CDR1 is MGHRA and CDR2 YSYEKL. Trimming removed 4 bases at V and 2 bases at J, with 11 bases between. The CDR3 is CASSRFAGNYGYTF. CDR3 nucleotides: TGCGCCAGCAGCCGATTCGCGGGCAACTATGGCTACACCTTC.